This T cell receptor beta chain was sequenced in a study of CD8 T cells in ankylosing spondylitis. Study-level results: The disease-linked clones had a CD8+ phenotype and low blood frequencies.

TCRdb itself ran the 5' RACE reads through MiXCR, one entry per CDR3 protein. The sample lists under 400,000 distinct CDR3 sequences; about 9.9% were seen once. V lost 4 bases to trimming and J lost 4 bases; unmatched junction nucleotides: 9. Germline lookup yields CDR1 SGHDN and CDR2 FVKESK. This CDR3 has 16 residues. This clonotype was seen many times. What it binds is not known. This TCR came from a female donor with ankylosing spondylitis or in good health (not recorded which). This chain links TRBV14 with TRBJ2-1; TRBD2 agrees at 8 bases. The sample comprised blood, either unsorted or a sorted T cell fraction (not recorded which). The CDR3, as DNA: TGTGCCAGCAGCCGATTCGCGGGGGGCGGGTACAATGAGCAGTTCTTC. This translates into CASSRFAGGGYNEQFF.